The 7 T cell receptor beta chains in this list originate from one sample, sequenced in a study of cytomegalovirus exposure and HLA in healthy donors. The PCR was carried out with 60 Vbeta primers and 13 Jbeta primers. Generated by immunoSEQ multiplex PCR, the TCRdb table keeps only in-frame clones and is missing some. The table includes over 50,000 clones, 70% to 80% detected once. The sequencing sample was made of PBMCs. The source is a man aged 50 to 59 in good health and CMV-seropositive.

The chain is built from TRBV13 and TRBJ2-1; TRBD2 matches at 10 bases. CDR3 size: 16 residues. Unmatched junction bases numbered 7, after V lost 5 bases and J lost 3 bases. Germline assignment: CDR1 PRHDT and CDR2 FYEKMQ (reference sequence). In nucleotides, the CDR3 is TGTGCCAGCAGCGTTGGACTAGCGGAGAGCTACAATGAGCAGTTCTTC. Translating gives CASSVGLAESYNEQFF. The variable domain in full, completed from reference TRBV13 and TRBJ2-1, reads AAGVIQSPRHLIKEKRETATLKCYPIPRHDTVYWYQQGPGQDPQFLISFYEKMQSDKGSIPDRFSAQQFSDYHSELNMSSLELGDSALYFCASSVGLAESYNEQFFGPGTRLTVL.

The J gene is TRBJ1-2, the V gene TRBV6-1, with D tentatively TRBD1 (6 bases). With 6 bases removed from V and 7 bases from J, the gap between germline ends came to 15 bases. This CDR3 region has 13 residues. Germline CDR1 reads MNHNS; CDR2 reads SASEGT. CDR3 amino acids: CASRRTGGGGYTF. In nucleotides, the CDR3 is TGTGCCAGCAGGCGGACGGGGGGCGGTGGCTACACCTTC.

The chain couples TRBV10-3 to TRBJ2-7; possibly TRBD2 for D (6 bases). The CDR3 extends over 15 amino acids. Germline assignment: CDR1 ENHRY and CDR2 SYGVKD. The CDR3 region has the DNA TGTGTCACGCTGCCGGCCGGGGGAACAAACTACGAGCAGTACTTC. This codes for CVTLPAGGTNYEQYF.

The chain employs TRBV10-3 and TRBJ2-7; maybe TRBD2 (5 bases). The CDR3 has 14 amino acids. The germline V gene has CDR1 ENHRY and CDR2 SYGVKD. V shed 4 bases and J shed 6 bases, with 16 bases lying between them. CDR3 bases: TGTGCCATCAGTGTGGGTGGGAGTGGAGGCGAGCAGTACTTC. Translating it yields CAISVGGSGGEQYF.

J is TRBJ2-2 and V is TRBV5-1; unclear D gene. In germline, CDR1 is SGHRS, CDR2 YFSETQ. The CDR3 has 14 amino acids. V lost 1 base, J lost 1 base, and 5 bases lay in between. Here the CDR3 DNA reads TGCGCCAGCAGCTTGCCAGTGAACACCGGGGAGCTGTTTTTT. Protein: CASSLPVNTGELFF.

V is TRBV28 and J is TRBJ1-3; D is undetermined. V was shortened by 2 bases and J by 0 bases, with 8 bases between the two germline ends. Germline CDR1 MDHEN, CDR2 SYDVKM. The CDR3 extends over 15 amino acids. CDR3 nucleotides: TGTGCCAGCAGTTTAGGCCGATCCTCTGGAAACACCATATATTTT. Its translation is CASSLGRSSGNTIYF.

The chain links TRBV29-1 to TRBJ1-1; a possible D gene is TRBD1 (6 bases). The germline V gene has CDR1 SQVTM and CDR2 ANQGSEA. The CDR3 totals 14 residues. Between the trimmed V and J ends, which lost 4 bases and 2 bases, there was a span of 14 bases. The CDR3 loop is CSVAQGPANTEAFF. CDR3 in DNA: TGCAGCGTTGCACAGGGACCGGCAAACACTGAAGCTTTCTTT.